A selection of T cell receptor beta chains follows, all from one sample in a study of blood T cell repertoires in COVID-19. Sequencing used immunoSEQ multiplex PCR; TCRdb keeps in-frame clones, though not all of them. Among approximately 280,000 clones listed, roughly 90% were seen once. Sequences were obtained from peripheral blood. Every receptor here comes from a man in his forties with acute or convalescent COVID-19. Both conserved end residues are part of each CDR3. Fields, in order: CDR3 protein, CDR3 DNA, CDR3 length, clone size, J gene, D gene, V gene. D genes are given only for firm matches. Clone size, where shown, is once, few, many, or a class for clones that have expanded.

CDR3 protein: CASSLTDSYGYTF
CDR3 DNA: TGTGCCAGCAGCTTGACGGACTCCTATGGCTACACCTTC
CDR3 length: 13
clone size: -
J gene: TRBJ1-2
D gene: -
V gene: TRBV5-4

CDR3 protein: CASSDPGTGYGYTF
CDR3 DNA: TGTGCCAGCAGTGACCCGGGGACAGGGTATGGCTACACCTTC
CDR3 length: 14
clone size: once
J gene: TRBJ1-2
D gene: TRBD1
V gene: TRBV2

CDR3 protein: CASSLGTSPSTDTQYF
CDR3 DNA: TGTGCCAGCAGCTTGGGGACTAGCCCTAGCACAGATACGCAGTATTTT
CDR3 length: 16
clone size: -
J gene: TRBJ2-3
D gene: TRBD2
V gene: TRBV5-4

CDR3 protein: CASKIEGNTGELFF
CDR3 DNA: TGCGCCAGCAAAATCGAGGGGAACACCGGGGAGCTGTTTTTT
CDR3 length: 14
clone size: -
J gene: TRBJ2-2
D gene: -
V gene: TRBV5-1

CDR3 protein: CASSLDQYTTGAGGYTF
CDR3 DNA: TGTGCCAGCAGCTTAGATCAATATACGACAGGGGCGGGAGGCTACACCTTC
CDR3 length: 17
clone size: once
J gene: TRBJ1-2
D gene: TRBD1
V gene: TRBV11-2

CDR3 protein: CAISESFGQKGNTIYF
CDR3 DNA: TGTGCCATCAGTGAGTCCTTCGGACAGAAAGGAAACACCATATATTTT
CDR3 length: 16
clone size: once
J gene: TRBJ1-3
D gene: -
V gene: TRBV10-3

CDR3 protein: CASSEGRYGFQPQHF
CDR3 DNA: TGTGCCAGCAGTGAAGGCAGATACGGGTTTCAGCCCCAGCATTTT
CDR3 length: 15
clone size: once
J gene: TRBJ1-5
D gene: -
V gene: TRBV6-1

CDR3 protein: CASSSGRHEKLFF
CDR3 DNA: TGTGCCAGCAGTTCAGGGAGGCATGAAAAACTGTTTTTT
CDR3 length: 13
clone size: -
J gene: TRBJ1-4
D gene: -
V gene: TRBV12-3/TRBV12-4

CDR3 protein: CASSLAGVGNTIYF
CDR3 DNA: TGTGCCAGCAGCTTAGCAGGGGTTGGAAACACCATATATTTT
CDR3 length: 14
clone size: -
J gene: TRBJ1-3
D gene: -
V gene: TRBV7-9

CDR3 protein: CASSLDQVGEAFF
CDR3 DNA: TGTGCCAGCAGCTTAGATCAGGTCGGTGAAGCTTTCTTT
CDR3 length: 13
clone size: -
J gene: TRBJ1-1
D gene: -
V gene: TRBV11-2

CDR3 protein: CASSFRDRGAGANVLTF
CDR3 DNA: TGTGCCAGCAGCTTCCGGGACAGGGGAGCTGGGGCCAACGTCCTGACTTTC
CDR3 length: 17
clone size: -
J gene: TRBJ2-6
D gene: TRBD1
V gene: TRBV5-5

CDR3 protein: CASTNVGVNNSPLHF
CDR3 DNA: TGTGCCAGTACTAACGTCGGGGTAAATAATTCACCCCTCCACTTT
CDR3 length: 15
clone size: -
J gene: TRBJ1-6
D gene: -
V gene: TRBV19

CDR3 protein: CATQPRGGGTDTQYF
CDR3 DNA: TGTGCCACCCAACCACGGGGGGGCGGAACAGATACGCAGTATTTT
CDR3 length: 15
clone size: -
J gene: TRBJ2-3
D gene: TRBD2
V gene: TRBV27

CDR3 protein: CASSSNRGALNTEAFF
CDR3 DNA: TGTGCCAGCAGCTCCAACAGGGGAGCCTTGAACACTGAAGCTTTCTTT
CDR3 length: 16
clone size: -
J gene: TRBJ1-1
D gene: TRBD1
V gene: TRBV5-4

CDR3 protein: CASSTQQGLGNQPQHF
CDR3 DNA: TGTGCCAGTAGTACCCAACAGGGTCTTGGCAATCAGCCCCAGCATTTT
CDR3 length: 16
clone size: -
J gene: TRBJ1-5
D gene: -
V gene: TRBV19

CDR3 protein: CASSEVTEAFF
CDR3 DNA: TGTGCCAGCAGCGAGGTAACTGAAGCTTTCTTT
CDR3 length: 11
clone size: -
J gene: TRBJ1-1
D gene: -
V gene: TRBV12-3/TRBV12-4

CDR3 protein: CASSLDLNTEAFF
CDR3 DNA: TGTGCCAGCAGCTTAGATCTTAACACTGAAGCTTTCTTT
CDR3 length: 13
clone size: -
J gene: TRBJ1-1
D gene: -
V gene: TRBV7-8